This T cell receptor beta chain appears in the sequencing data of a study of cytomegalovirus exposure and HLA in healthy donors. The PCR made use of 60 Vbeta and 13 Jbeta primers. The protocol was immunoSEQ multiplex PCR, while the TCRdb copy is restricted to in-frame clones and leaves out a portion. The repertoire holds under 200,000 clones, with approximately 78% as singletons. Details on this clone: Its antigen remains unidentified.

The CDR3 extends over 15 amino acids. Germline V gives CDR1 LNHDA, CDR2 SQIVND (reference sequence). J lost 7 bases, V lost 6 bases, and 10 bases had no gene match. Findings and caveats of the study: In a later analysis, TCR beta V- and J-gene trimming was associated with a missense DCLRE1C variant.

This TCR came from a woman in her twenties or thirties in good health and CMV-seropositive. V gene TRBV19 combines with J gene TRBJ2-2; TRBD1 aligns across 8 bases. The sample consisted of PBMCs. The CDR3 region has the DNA TGTGCCAGTAGCCCATCGACAGGGGCGAGCGGGGAGCTGTTTTTT. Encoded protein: CASSPSTGASGELFF.